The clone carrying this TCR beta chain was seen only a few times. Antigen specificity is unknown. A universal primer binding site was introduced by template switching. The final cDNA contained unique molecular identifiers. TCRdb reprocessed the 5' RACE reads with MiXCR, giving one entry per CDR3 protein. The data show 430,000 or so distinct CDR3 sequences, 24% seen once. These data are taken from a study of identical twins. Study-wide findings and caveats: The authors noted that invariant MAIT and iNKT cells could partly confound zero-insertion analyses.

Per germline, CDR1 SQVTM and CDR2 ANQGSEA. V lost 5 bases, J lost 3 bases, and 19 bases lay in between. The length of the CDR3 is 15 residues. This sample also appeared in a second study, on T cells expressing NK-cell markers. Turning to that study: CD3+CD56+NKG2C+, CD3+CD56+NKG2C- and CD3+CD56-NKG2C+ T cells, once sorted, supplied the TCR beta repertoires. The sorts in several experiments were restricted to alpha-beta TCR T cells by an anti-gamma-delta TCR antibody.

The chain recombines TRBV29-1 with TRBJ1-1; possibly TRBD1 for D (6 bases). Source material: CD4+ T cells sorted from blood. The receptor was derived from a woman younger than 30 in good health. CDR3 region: CSVSDSTQGYTEAFF. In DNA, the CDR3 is TGCAGCGTTTCAGACTCGACTCAGGGGTACACTGAAGCTTTCTTT.